A selection of T cell receptor beta chains follows, all from one sample in a study of cytomegalovirus exposure and HLA in healthy donors. The repertoire was sequenced with immunoSEQ multiplex PCR; TCRdb's copy has only in-frame clones and lacks some. The sample totals about 170,000 clones; its top ten clones hold over 1%. The sample consisted of PBMCs. Source of these receptors: a woman aged 60-75 years in good health and CMV-seronegative. CDR3s include the opening cysteine and the closing phenylalanine or tryptophan. D genes are given only for firm matches.

d_gene: TRBD1; len: 14; v_gene: TRBV6-5; j_gene: TRBJ1-3; CDR3aa: CASRTETGRNTIYF; CDR3nt: TGTGCCAGCAGAACTGAGACAGGGAGAAACACCATATATTTT
d_gene: TRBD2; len: 17; v_gene: TRBV5-1; j_gene: TRBJ2-7; CDR3aa: CASSLVGSGSVSYEQYF; CDR3nt: TGCGCCAGCAGCTTGGTCGGTAGCGGGAGTGTGTCCTACGAGCAGTACTTC
d_gene: NA; len: 12; v_gene: TRBV30; j_gene: TRBJ2-2; CDR3aa: CAWAENTGELFF; CDR3nt: TGTGCCTGGGCAGAGAACACCGGGGAGCTGTTTTTT
d_gene: TRBD1; len: 15; v_gene: TRBV25-1; j_gene: TRBJ2-3; CDR3aa: CASSAWDSRRDTQYF; CDR3nt: TGTGCCAGCAGTGCCTGGGACAGCAGGCGGGATACGCAGTATTTT
d_gene: TRBD2; len: 18; v_gene: TRBV7-2; j_gene: TRBJ2-2; CDR3aa: CASSPRGVAGVRTGELFF; CDR3nt: TGTGCCAGCAGCCCTAGGGGGGTAGCGGGAGTTAGGACCGGGGAGCTGTTTTTT
d_gene: NA; len: 14; v_gene: TRBV5-1; j_gene: TRBJ1-2; CDR3aa: CASSLWREVGGYTF; CDR3nt: TGCGCCAGCAGCTTGTGGAGGGAAGTAGGCGGCTACACCTTC
d_gene: TRBD1; len: 14; v_gene: TRBV19; j_gene: TRBJ1-2; CDR3aa: CASNVGGVPHGYTF; CDR3nt: TGTGCCAGTAATGTAGGGGGCGTACCTCATGGCTACACCTTC
d_gene: TRBD1; len: 15; v_gene: TRBV5-4; j_gene: TRBJ1-2; CDR3aa: CASSAGQARDYGYTF; CDR3nt: TGTGCCAGCAGCGCCGGACAGGCCCGGGACTATGGCTACACCTTC
d_gene: TRBD1; len: 15; v_gene: TRBV2; j_gene: TRBJ1-2; CDR3aa: CASSPGTGGNYGYTF; CDR3nt: TGTGCCAGCAGTCCCGGGACAGGGGGGAACTATGGCTACACCTTC
d_gene: NA; len: 14; v_gene: TRBV29-1; j_gene: TRBJ2-7; CDR3aa: CSVEDSGKLGEQYF; CDR3nt: TGCAGCGTTGAAGACTCGGGGAAACTGGGCGAGCAGTACTTC
d_gene: NA; len: 15; v_gene: TRBV25-1; j_gene: TRBJ2-7; CDR3aa: CASSDLGGESYEQYF; CDR3nt: TGTGCCAGCAGTGATTTGGGGGGTGAGTCCTACGAGCAGTACTTC
d_gene: NA; len: 15; v_gene: TRBV28; j_gene: TRBJ1-4; CDR3aa: CASSSDTGPNEKLFF; CDR3nt: TGTGCCAGCAGTTCCGACACCGGTCCTAATGAAAAACTGTTTTTT
d_gene: NA; len: 10; v_gene: TRBV20-1; j_gene: TRBJ1-1; CDR3aa: CSASHSEAFF; CDR3nt: TGCAGTGCTAGTCATTCTGAAGCTTTCTTT
d_gene: TRBD1; len: 13; v_gene: TRBV7-3; j_gene: TRBJ2-7; CDR3aa: CAGAGQGSYEQYF; CDR3nt: TGTGCGGGGGCGGGACAGGGATCCTACGAGCAGTACTTC
d_gene: NA; len: 13; v_gene: TRBV12-5; j_gene: TRBJ2-1; CDR3aa: CASGRDSGNEQFF; CDR3nt: TGTGCTAGTGGTCGAGACAGTGGCAATGAGCAGTTCTTC
d_gene: TRBD2; len: 15; v_gene: TRBV27; j_gene: TRBJ2-4; CDR3aa: CASTSGIDAKNIQYF; CDR3nt: TGTGCCAGTACGAGCGGGATAGATGCCAAAAACATTCAGTACTTC
d_gene: TRBD2; len: 15; v_gene: TRBV5-1; j_gene: TRBJ2-1; CDR3aa: CASSLVAGGPHEQFF; CDR3nt: TGCGCCAGCAGCTTGGTGGCGGGGGGCCCCCATGAGCAGTTCTTC
d_gene: NA; len: 14; v_gene: TRBV2; j_gene: TRBJ1-1; CDR3aa: CASSGGGGYTEAFF; CDR3nt: TGTGCCAGCTCCGGGGGGGGAGGGTACACTGAAGCTTTCTTT
d_gene: TRBD1; len: 15; v_gene: TRBV11-2; j_gene: TRBJ1-1; CDR3aa: CASSPRGTGDTEAFF; CDR3nt: TGTGCCAGCAGCCCTAGGGGGACAGGGGACACTGAAGCTTTCTTT
d_gene: TRBD2; len: 14; v_gene: TRBV6-5; j_gene: TRBJ2-1; CDR3aa: CASSYSLAGGEQFF; CDR3nt: TGTGCCAGCAGTTACTCTCTAGCGGGAGGTGAGCAGTTCTTC
d_gene: NA; len: 15; v_gene: TRBV4-1; j_gene: TRBJ1-2; CDR3aa: CASRSPGRENYGYTF; CDR3nt: TGCGCCAGCAGGTCCCCTGGGAGGGAGAACTATGGCTACACCTTC
d_gene: TRBD1; len: 16; v_gene: TRBV7-9; j_gene: TRBJ2-5; CDR3aa: CASSAPGQSLSGTQYF; CDR3nt: TGTGCCAGCAGCGCGCCGGGACAGAGCCTTTCTGGGACCCAGTACTTC
d_gene: NA; len: 15; v_gene: TRBV10-3; j_gene: TRBJ2-1; CDR3aa: CAISEWQGIYNEQFF; CDR3nt: TGTGCCATCAGTGAATGGCAGGGGATCTACAATGAGCAGTTCTTC
d_gene: TRBD2; len: 16; v_gene: TRBV11-1; j_gene: TRBJ2-5; CDR3aa: CASSSAGTRGLETQYF; CDR3nt: TGTGCCAGCAGCTCGGCCGGGACTAGGGGTCTTGAGACCCAGTACTTC
d_gene: TRBD1; len: 17; v_gene: TRBV5-1; j_gene: TRBJ2-6; CDR3aa: CASSWTGTGSGANVLTF; CDR3nt: TGCGCCAGCAGCTGGACAGGGACAGGCTCTGGGGCCAACGTCCTGACTTTC
d_gene: NA; len: 15; v_gene: TRBV7-2; j_gene: TRBJ2-7; CDR3aa: CASSLMVYSSYEQYF; CDR3nt: TGTGCCAGCAGCTTAATGGTTTATAGCTCCTACGAGCAGTACTTC
d_gene: TRBD1; len: 14; v_gene: TRBV7-9; j_gene: TRBJ2-1; CDR3aa: CASSSNRGANEQFF; CDR3nt: TGTGCCAGCAGCTCCAACAGGGGAGCAAATGAGCAGTTCTTC
d_gene: TRBD1; len: 13; v_gene: TRBV6-1; j_gene: TRBJ2-5; CDR3aa: CASGQGELREQYF; CDR3nt: TGTGCCAGTGGACAGGGGGAGTTGAGGGAGCAGTACTTC
d_gene: NA; len: 15; v_gene: TRBV15; j_gene: TRBJ1-5; CDR3aa: CATSKTGYSNQPQHF; CDR3nt: TGTGCCACCAGCAAAACAGGGTATAGCAATCAGCCCCAGCATTTT
d_gene: NA; len: 18; v_gene: TRBV5-1; j_gene: TRBJ2-1; CDR3aa: CASSQSPEGRSSYNEQFF; CDR3nt: TGCGCCAGCAGCCAGAGCCCGGAGGGGAGAAGCTCCTACAATGAGCAGTTCTTC
d_gene: NA; len: 14; v_gene: TRBV7-9; j_gene: TRBJ1-2; CDR3aa: CASSLGQGLYGYTF; CDR3nt: TGTGCCAGCAGCTTAGGTCAGGGCCTCTATGGCTACACCTTC
d_gene: TRBD2; len: 13; v_gene: TRBV28; j_gene: TRBJ2-7; CDR3aa: CASRTSGAYEQYF; CDR3nt: TGTGCCAGCAGGACTAGCGGGGCGTACGAGCAGTACTTC
d_gene: TRBD2; len: 17; v_gene: TRBV5-4; j_gene: TRBJ2-3; CDR3aa: CASSPGGRGRDTDTQYF; CDR3nt: TGTGCCAGCAGCCCGGGAGGGCGGGGGCGGGACACAGATACGCAGTATTTT
d_gene: NA; len: 14; v_gene: TRBV27; j_gene: TRBJ1-1; CDR3aa: CASKPATENTEAFF; CDR3nt: TGTGCCAGCAAACCGGCGACAGAGAACACTGAAGCTTTCTTT
d_gene: TRBD2; len: 13; v_gene: TRBV11-2; j_gene: TRBJ2-5; CDR3aa: CASSRPGGETQYF; CDR3nt: TGTGCCAGCAGCAGGCCGGGGGGAGAGACCCAGTACTTC
d_gene: TRBD1; len: 17; v_gene: TRBV27; j_gene: TRBJ1-1; CDR3aa: CASSLGIGTDTNTEAFF; CDR3nt: TGTGCCAGCAGTTTGGGGATAGGGACAGACACAAACACTGAAGCTTTCTTT
d_gene: NA; len: 17; v_gene: TRBV9; j_gene: TRBJ1-6; CDR3aa: CASSVGGRDPGNSPLHF; CDR3nt: TGTGCCAGCAGCGTAGGAGGCCGAGACCCGGGGAATTCACCCCTCCACTTT
d_gene: TRBD2; len: 14; v_gene: TRBV5-6; j_gene: TRBJ2-1; CDR3aa: CASRSGRRYNEQFF; CDR3nt: TGTGCCAGTCGGAGCGGGAGAAGGTACAATGAGCAGTTCTTC
d_gene: NA; len: 14; v_gene: TRBV11-2; j_gene: TRBJ2-7; CDR3aa: CASSFDRFLYEQYF; CDR3nt: TGTGCCAGCAGCTTCGACAGGTTCCTCTACGAGCAGTACTTC
d_gene: NA; len: 16; v_gene: TRBV5-1; j_gene: TRBJ2-6; CDR3aa: CASRPLDSSGANVLTF; CDR3nt: TGCGCCAGCCGACCCCTTGACAGCTCTGGGGCCAACGTCCTGACTTTC
d_gene: TRBD1; len: 16; v_gene: TRBV19; j_gene: TRBJ2-3; CDR3aa: CASSKDDRGVTDTQYF; CDR3nt: TGTGCCAGTAGTAAGGATGACAGGGGAGTGACAGATACGCAGTATTTT